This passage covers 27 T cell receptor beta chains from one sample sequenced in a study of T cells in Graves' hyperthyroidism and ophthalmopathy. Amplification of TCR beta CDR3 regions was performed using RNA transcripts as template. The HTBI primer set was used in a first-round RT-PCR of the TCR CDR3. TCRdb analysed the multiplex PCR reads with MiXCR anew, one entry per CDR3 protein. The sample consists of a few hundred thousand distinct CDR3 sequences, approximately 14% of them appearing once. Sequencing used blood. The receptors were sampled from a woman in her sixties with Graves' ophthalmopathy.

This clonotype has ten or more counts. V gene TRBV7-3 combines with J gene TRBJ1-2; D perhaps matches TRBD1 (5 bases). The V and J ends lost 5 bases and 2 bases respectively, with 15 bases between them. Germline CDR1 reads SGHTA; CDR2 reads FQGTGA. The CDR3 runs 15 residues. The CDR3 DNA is TGTGCCAGCAGCCCATCGACAGTTGGGAACTATGGCTACACCTTC. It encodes CASSPSTVGNYGYTF.

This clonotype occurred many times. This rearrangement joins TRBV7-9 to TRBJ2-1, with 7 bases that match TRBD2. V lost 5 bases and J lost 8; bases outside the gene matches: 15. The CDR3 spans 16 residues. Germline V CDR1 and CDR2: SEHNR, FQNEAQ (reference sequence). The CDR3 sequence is CASSPYRLAGSDEQFF. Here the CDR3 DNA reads TGTGCCAGCAGCCCCTACCGACTAGCTGGCTCGGATGAGCAGTTCTTC.

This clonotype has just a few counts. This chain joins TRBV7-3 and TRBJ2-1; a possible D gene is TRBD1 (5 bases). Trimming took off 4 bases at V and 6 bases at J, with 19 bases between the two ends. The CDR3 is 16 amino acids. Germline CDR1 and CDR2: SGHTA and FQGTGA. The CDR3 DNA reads TGTGCCAGCAGCTCCCCTGGGGCCCCTCGGAGCAATGAGCAGTTCTTC. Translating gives CASSSPGAPRSNEQFF.

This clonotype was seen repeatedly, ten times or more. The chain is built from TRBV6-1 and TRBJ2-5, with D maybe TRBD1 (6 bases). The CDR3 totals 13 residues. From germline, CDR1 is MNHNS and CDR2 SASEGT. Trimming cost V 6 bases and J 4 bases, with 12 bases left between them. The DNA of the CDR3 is TGTGCCAGCAGCACGCAGGGGCGAGAGACCCAGTACTTC. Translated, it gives CASSTQGRETQYF.

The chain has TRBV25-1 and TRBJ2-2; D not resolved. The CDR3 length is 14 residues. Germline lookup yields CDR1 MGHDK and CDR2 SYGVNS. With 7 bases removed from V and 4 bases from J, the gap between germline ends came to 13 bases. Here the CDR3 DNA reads TGTGCCAGCACCGAGGAAGACATCACCGGGGAGCTGTTTTTT. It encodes CASTEEDITGELFF.

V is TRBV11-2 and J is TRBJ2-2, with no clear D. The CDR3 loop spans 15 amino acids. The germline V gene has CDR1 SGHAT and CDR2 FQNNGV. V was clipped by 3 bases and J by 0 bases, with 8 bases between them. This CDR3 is CASSLSDSNTGELFF. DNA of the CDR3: TGTGCCAGCAGCTTGTCCGACTCGAACACCGGGGAGCTGTTTTTT. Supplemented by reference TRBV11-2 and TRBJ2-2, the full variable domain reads EAGVAQSPRYKIIEKRQSVAFWCNPISGHATLYWYQQILGQGPKLLIQFQNNGVVDDSQLPKDRFSAERLKGVDSTLKIQPAKLEDSAVYLCASSLSDSNTGELFFGEGSRLTVL.

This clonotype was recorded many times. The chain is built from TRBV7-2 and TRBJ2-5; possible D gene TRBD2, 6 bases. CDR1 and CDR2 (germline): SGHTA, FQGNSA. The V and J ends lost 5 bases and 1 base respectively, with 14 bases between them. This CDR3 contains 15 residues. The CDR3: CASSPAGRLQETQYF. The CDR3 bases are TGTGCCAGCAGCCCCGCGGGACGACTCCAAGAGACCCAGTACTTC. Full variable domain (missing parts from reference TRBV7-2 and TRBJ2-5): GAGVSQSPSNKVTEKGKDVELRCDPISGHTALYWYRQSLGQGLEFLIYFQGNSAPDKSGLPSDRFSAERTGGSVSTLTIQRTQQEDSAVYLCASSPAGRLQETQYFGPGTRLLVL.

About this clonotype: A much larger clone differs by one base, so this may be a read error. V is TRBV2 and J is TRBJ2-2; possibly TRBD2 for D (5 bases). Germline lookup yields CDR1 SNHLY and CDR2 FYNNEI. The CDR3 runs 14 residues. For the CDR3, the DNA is TGTGGCAGCAGCCCCCGGGGTCATTCCGGGGAGCTGTTTTTT. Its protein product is CGSSPRGHSGELFF.

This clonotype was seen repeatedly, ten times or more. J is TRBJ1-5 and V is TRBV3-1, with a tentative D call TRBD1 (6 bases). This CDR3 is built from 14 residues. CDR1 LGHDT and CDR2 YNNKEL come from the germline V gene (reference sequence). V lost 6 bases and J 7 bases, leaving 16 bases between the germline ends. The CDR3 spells CASRKWDIKQPQHF. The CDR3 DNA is TGTGCCAGCAGGAAATGGGACATAAAACAGCCCCAGCATTTT.

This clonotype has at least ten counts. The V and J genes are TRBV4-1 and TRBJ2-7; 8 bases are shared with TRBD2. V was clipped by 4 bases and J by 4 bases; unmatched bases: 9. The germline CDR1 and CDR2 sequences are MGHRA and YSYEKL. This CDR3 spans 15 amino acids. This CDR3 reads CASSPGGRGTYEQYF. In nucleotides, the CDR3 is TGCGCCAGCAGCCCGGGAGGGAGGGGGACGTACGAGCAGTACTTC.

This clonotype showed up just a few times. Here the CDR3 reads CASSYNRGVYGYTF. CDR3 in DNA: TGTGCCAGCAGTTACAATCGGGGTGTCTATGGCTACACCTTC. This sequence joins TRBV6-2 or TRBV6-3 and TRBJ1-2; unclear D gene. The CDR3 contains 14 residues. The germline V gene has CDR1 MNHEY and CDR2 SVGEGT. Between the trimmed V and J ends, which lost 2 bases and 4 bases, there was a span of 11 bases.

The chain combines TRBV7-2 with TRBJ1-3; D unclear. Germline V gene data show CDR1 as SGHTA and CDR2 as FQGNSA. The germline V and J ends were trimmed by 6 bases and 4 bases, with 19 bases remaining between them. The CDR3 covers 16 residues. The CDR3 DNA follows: TGTGCCAGCAGTCACATCAGAGGTTCGAGGGGAAACACCATATATTTT. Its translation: CASSHIRGSRGNTIYF.

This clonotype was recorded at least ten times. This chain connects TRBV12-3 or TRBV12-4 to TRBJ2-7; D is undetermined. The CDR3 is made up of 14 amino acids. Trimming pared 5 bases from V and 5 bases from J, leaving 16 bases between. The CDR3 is CASSISESVHEQYF. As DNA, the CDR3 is TGTGCCAGCAGTATCTCAGAGTCGGTCCACGAGCAGTACTTC.

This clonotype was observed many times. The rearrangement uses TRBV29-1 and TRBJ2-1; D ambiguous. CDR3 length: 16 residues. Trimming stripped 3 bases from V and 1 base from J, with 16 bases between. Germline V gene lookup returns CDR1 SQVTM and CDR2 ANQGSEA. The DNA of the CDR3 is TGCAGCGTTGAGGTATGGCTAAAAAGGTCCTACAATGAGCAGTTCTTC. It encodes CSVEVWLKRSYNEQFF.

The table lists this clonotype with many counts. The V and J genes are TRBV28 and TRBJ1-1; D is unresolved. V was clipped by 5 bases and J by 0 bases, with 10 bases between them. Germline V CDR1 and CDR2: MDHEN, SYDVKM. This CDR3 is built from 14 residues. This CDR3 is CASSLVGMNTEAFF. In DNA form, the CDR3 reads TGTGCCAGCAGTCTAGTGGGGATGAACACTGAAGCTTTCTTT. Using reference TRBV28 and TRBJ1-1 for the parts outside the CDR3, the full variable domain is DVKVTQSSRYLVKRTGEKVFLECVQDMDHENMFWYRQDPGLGLRLIYFSYDVKMKEKGDIPEGYSVSREKKERFSLILESASTNQTSMYLCASSLVGMNTEAFFGQGTRLTVV.

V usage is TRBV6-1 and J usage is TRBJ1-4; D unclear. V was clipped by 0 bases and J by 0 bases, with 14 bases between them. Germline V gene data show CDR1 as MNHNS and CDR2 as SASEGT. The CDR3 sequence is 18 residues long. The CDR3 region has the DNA TGTGCCAGCAGTGAAGCGCCCCCCGGCGGGACAACTAATGAAAAACTGTTTTTT. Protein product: CASSEAPPGGTTNEKLFF.

The CDR3 bases are TGTGCCAGAAGGGGTCAGGGGGCGGGATCTAACTATGGCTACACCTTC. It specifies CARRGQGAGSNYGYTF. The chain employs TRBV2 and TRBJ1-2, with 8 nucleotides matching TRBD1. After removal of 9 bases from V and 0 bases from J, the junction contained 12 bases not matched to a gene. The length of the CDR3 is 16 residues. Germline-derived CDR1 and CDR2 are SNHLY and FYNNEI.

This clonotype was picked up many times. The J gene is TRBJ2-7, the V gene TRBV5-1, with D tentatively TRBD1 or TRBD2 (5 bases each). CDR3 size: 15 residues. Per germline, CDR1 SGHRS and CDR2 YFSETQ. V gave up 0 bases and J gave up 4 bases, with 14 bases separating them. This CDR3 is CASSLATGTMYEQYF. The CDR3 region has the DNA TGCGCCAGCAGCTTGGCCACCGGGACCATGTACGAGCAGTACTTC.

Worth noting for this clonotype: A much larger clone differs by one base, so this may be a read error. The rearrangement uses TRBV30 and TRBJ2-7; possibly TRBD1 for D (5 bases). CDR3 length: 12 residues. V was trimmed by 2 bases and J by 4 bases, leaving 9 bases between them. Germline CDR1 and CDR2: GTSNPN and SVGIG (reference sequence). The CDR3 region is CAWSPGRYEQYF. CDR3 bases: TGTGCCTGGAGTCCAGGGCGATACGAGCAGTACTTC.

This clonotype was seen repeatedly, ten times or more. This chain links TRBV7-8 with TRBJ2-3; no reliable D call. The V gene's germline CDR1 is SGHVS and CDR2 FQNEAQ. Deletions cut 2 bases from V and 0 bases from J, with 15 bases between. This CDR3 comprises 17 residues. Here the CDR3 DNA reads TGTGCCAGCAGCTTACAATCAAGAGCGCGGAGCACAGATACGCAGTATTTT. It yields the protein CASSLQSRARSTDTQYF.

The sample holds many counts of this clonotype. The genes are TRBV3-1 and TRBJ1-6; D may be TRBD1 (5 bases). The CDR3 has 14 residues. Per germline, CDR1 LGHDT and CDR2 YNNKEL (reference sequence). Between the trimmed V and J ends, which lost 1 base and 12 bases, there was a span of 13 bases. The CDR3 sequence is CASSQGTGVRPLHF. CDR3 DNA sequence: TGTGCCAGCAGCCAAGGGACGGGGGTCAGACCCCTCCACTTT. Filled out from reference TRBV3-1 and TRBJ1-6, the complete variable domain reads DTAVSQTPKYLVTQMGNDKSIKCEQNLGHDTMYWYKQDSKKFLKIMFSYNNKELIINETVPNRFSPKSPDKAHLNLHINSLELGDSAVYFCASSQGTGVRPLHFGNGTRLTVT.

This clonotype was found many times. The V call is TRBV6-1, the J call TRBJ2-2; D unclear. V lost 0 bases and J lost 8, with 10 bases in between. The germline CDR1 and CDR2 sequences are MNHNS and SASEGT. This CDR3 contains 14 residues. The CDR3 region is CASSEAGPTGELFF. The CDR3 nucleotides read TGTGCCAGCAGTGAAGCTGGCCCGACAGGGGAGCTGTTTTTT.

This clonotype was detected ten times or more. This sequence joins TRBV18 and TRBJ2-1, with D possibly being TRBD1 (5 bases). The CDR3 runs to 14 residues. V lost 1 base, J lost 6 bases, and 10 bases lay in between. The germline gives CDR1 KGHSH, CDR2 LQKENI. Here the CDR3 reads CASSPLSRGNEQFF. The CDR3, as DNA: TGTGCCAGCTCACCACTCAGTAGGGGCAATGAGCAGTTCTTC. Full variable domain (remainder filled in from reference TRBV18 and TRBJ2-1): NAGVMQNPRHLVRRRGQEARLRCSPMKGHSHVYWYRQLPEEGLKFMVYLQKENIIDESGMPKERFSAEFPKEGPSILRIQQVVRGDSAAYFCASSPLSRGNEQFFGPGTRLTVL.

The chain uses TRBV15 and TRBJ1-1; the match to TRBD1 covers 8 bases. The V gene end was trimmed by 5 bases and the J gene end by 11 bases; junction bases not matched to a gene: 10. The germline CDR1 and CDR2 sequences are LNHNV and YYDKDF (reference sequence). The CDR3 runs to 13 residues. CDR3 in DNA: TGTGCCACCAGCCAGGGGGCCGTCGAAGTGGCTTTCTTT. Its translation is CATSQGAVEVAFF.

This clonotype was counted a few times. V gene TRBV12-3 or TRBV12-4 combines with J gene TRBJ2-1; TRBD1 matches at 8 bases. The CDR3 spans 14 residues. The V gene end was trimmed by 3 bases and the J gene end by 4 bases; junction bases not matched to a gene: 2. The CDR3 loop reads CASSFGTGYNEQFF. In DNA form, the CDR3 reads TGTGCCAGCAGTTTCGGGACAGGTTACAATGAGCAGTTCTTC.

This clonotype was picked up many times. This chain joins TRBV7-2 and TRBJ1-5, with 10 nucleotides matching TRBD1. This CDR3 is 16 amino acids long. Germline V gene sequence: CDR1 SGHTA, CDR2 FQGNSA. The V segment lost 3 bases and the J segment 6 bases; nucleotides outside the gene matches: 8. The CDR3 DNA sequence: TGTGCCAGCAGCTTTGACGGACAGGGGGTTGTTCAGCCCCAGCATTTT. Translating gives CASSFDGQGVVQPQHF.

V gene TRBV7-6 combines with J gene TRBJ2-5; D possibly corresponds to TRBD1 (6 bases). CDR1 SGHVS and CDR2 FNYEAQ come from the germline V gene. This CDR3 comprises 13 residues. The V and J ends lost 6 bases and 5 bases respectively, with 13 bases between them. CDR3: CASSRNRDETQYF. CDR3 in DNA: TGTGCCAGCAGTAGAAACAGGGATGAGACCCAGTACTTC.